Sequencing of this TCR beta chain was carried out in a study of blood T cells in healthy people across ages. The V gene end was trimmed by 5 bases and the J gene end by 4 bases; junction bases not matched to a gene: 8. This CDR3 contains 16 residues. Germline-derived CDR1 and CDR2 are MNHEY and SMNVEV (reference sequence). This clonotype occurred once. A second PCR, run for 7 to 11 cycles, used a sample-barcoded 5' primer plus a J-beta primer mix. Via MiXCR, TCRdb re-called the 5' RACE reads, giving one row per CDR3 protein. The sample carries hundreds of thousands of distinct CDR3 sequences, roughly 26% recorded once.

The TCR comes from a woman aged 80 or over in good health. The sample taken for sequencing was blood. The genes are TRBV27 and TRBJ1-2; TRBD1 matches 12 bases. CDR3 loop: CASSRGQGALGYGYTF. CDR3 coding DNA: TGTGCCAGCAGTCGGGGACAGGGGGCGCTTGGCTATGGCTACACCTTC.